This passage covers 8 T cell receptor beta chains from one sample sequenced in a study of cytomegalovirus exposure and HLA in healthy donors. Clones were sequenced by immunoSEQ multiplex PCR, and TCRdb holds only the in-frame ones, with some missing. Among some 150,000 clones listed, approximately 86% were seen once. The sample was PBMCs. The receptor source for this set is a human donor in good health.

The rearrangement joins TRBV30 to TRBJ1-1; D call uncertain. V was shortened by 1 base and J by 0 bases, with 6 bases between the two germline ends. The CDR3 length is 13 residues. Germline V gene sequence: CDR1 GTSNPN, CDR2 SVGIG (reference sequence). CDR3 coding DNA: TGTGCCTGGAGTGCACAGATGAACACTGAAGCTTTCTTT. It translates to CAWSAQMNTEAFF.

The chain joins TRBV30 to TRBJ2-5; D perhaps matches TRBD1 (6 bases). Germline V lookup: CDR1 GTSNPN, CDR2 SVGIG (reference sequence). Trimming left V 5 bases short and J 5 bases short, with 18 bases between. This CDR3 spans 14 amino acids. The CDR3 loop is CAWGTQGRWETQYF. The CDR3 nucleotides read TGTGCCTGGGGAACCCAGGGGAGATGGGAGACCCAGTACTTC.

This chain joins TRBV6-6 and TRBJ2-1; D uncertain. Trimming cost V 3 bases and J 4 bases, with 10 bases left between them. This CDR3 spans 14 amino acids. Germline V lookup: CDR1 MNHNY, CDR2 SVGAGI (reference sequence). CDR3 DNA: TGTGCCAGCAGTTATACTCTCTGGTACAATGAGCAGTTCTTC. Amino acid sequence: CASSYTLWYNEQFF.

The chain uses TRBV5-6 and TRBJ2-1; D not certain. The CDR3 is 12 amino acids. V was pared by 1 base and J by 8 bases, with 7 bases between. Germline-derived CDR1 and CDR2 are SGHDT and YYEEEE. This CDR3 is CASSLNIDEQFF. CDR3 sequence (DNA): TGTGCCAGCAGCTTGAATATCGATGAGCAGTTCTTC. Variable domain in full (rest from reference TRBV5-6 and TRBJ2-1): DAGVTQSPTHLIKTRGQQVTLRCSPKSGHDTVSWYQQALGQGPQFIFQYYEEEERQRGNFPDRFSGHQFPNYSSELNVNALLLGDSALYLCASSLNIDEQFFGPGTRLTVL.

The genes are TRBV10-3 and TRBJ1-1, with 7 bases identical to TRBD1. The CDR3 loop spans 11 amino acids. The germline gives CDR1 ENHRY, CDR2 SYGVKD. V lost 11 bases and J lost 6; bases outside the gene matches: 6. The CDR3 loop is CASSTGPEAFF. CDR3 coding DNA: TGTGCCTCGTCGACAGGGCCTGAAGCTTTCTTT.

This chain connects TRBV2 to TRBJ1-1, with unresolved D. Germline loops: CDR1 SNHLY, CDR2 FYNNEI. V lost 6 bases, J lost 0 bases, and 8 bases lay in between. CDR3 length: 13 residues. This CDR3 is CASSVEVNTEAFF. The CDR3 coding sequence is TGTGCCAGCAGCGTAGAGGTGAACACTGAAGCTTTCTTT.

V usage is TRBV5-1 and J usage is TRBJ1-2; 9 nucleotides align to TRBD1. Unmatched junction bases numbered 9, after V lost 0 bases and J lost 6 bases. This CDR3 region has 16 residues. Germline values: CDR1 SGHRS, CDR2 YFSETQ. The CDR3: CASSLVSGTGTDGYTF. The CDR3, as DNA: TGCGCCAGCAGCTTGGTCTCCGGGACAGGGACCGATGGCTACACCTTC.

This sequence joins TRBV7-7 and TRBJ2-6; 8 bases align to TRBD2. Germline V gene sequence: CDR1 SSHAT, CDR2 FNYEAQ (reference sequence). V lost 4 bases, J lost 4 bases, and 3 bases stayed unmatched. The CDR3 is made up of 15 amino acids. The CDR3 here is CASSSGGSGANVLTF. CDR3 coding DNA: TGTGCCAGCAGCTCGGGGGGGTCGGGGGCCAACGTCCTGACTTTC.